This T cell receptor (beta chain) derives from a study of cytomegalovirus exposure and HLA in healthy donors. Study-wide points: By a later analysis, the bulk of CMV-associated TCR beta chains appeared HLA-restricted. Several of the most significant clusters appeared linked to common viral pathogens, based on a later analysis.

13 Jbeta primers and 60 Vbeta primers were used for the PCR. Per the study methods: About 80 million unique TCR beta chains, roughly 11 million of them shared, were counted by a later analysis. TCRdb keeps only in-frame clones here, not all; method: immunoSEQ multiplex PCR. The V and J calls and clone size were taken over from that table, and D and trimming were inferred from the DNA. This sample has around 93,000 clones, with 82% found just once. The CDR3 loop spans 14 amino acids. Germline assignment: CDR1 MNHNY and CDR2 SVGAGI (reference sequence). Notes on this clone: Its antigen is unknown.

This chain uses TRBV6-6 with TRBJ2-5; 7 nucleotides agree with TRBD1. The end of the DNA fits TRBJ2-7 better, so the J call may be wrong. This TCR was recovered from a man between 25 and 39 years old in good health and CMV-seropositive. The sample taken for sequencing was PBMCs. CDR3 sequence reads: CASRQGSTAYEQYF. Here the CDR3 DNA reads TGTGCCAGCAGACAGGGGTCTACGGCCTACGAGCAGTACTTC.